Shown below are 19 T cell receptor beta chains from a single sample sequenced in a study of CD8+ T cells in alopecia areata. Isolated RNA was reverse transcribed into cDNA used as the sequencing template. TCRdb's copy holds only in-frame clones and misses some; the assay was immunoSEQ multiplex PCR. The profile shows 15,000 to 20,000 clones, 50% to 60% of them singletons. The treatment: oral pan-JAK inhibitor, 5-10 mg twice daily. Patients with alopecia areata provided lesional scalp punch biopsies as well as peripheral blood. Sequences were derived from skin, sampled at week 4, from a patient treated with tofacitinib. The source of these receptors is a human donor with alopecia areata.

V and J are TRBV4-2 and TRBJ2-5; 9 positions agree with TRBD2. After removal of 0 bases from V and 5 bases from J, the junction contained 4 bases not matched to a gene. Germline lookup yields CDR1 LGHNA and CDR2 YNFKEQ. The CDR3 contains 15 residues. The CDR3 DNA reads TGTGCCAGCAGCCAAGAGCGGGGGGGCGGTGAGACCCAGTACTTC. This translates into CASSQERGGGETQYF.

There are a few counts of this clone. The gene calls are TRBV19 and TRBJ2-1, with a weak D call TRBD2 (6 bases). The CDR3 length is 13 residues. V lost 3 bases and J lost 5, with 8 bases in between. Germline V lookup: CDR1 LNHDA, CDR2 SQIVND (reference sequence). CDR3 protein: CASSIRRDNEQFF. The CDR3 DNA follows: TGTGCCAGTAGTATTCGGAGGGACAATGAGCAGTTCTTC.

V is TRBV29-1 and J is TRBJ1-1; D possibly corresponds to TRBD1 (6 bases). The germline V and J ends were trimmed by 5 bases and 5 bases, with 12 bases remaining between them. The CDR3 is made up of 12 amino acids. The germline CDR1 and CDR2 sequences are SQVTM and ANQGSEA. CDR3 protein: CSVIQGSTEAFF. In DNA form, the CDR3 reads TGCAGCGTTATACAGGGTAGTACTGAAGCTTTCTTT.

Written as DNA, the CDR3 is TGTGCCACCAGCAGAGATCCGGGACAGGGATCCTATGGCTACACCTTC. This codes for CATSRDPGQGSYGYTF. The chain is built from TRBV15 and TRBJ1-2; 9 nucleotides match TRBD1. The ends lost 0 bases at V and 4 bases at J; junction bases unmatched: 6. Germline CDR1 LNHNV, CDR2 YYDKDF (reference sequence). The CDR3 contains 16 residues.

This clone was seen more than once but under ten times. CDR3 DNA sequence: TGTGCCAGCAGCCAAGTAGTAGAAACCTACGAGCAGTACTTC. Its translation: CASSQVVETYEQYF. The rearrangement links TRBV5-4 to TRBJ2-7; D unresolved. Trimming took off 4 bases at V and 2 bases at J, with 13 bases between the two ends. This CDR3 has 14 residues. The germline V gene has CDR1 SGHNT and CDR2 YYREEE (reference sequence).

The CDR3 loop reads CASSPENRRRYNEQFF. CDR3 nucleotide sequence: TGCGCCAGCAGCCCCGAAAATAGGAGGCGCTACAATGAGCAGTTCTTC. The rearrangement links TRBV4-1 to TRBJ2-1, with a weak D call TRBD2 (5 bases). Per germline, CDR1 MGHRA and CDR2 YSYEKL. V was trimmed by 4 bases and J by 3 bases, leaving 16 bases between them. This CDR3 has 16 residues.

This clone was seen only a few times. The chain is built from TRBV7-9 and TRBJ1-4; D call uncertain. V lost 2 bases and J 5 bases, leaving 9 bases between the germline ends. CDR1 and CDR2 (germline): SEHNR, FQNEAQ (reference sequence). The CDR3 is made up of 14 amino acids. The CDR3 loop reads CASSLSTSNEKLFF. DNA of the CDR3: TGTGCCAGCAGCTTATCGACAAGCAATGAAAAACTGTTTTTT. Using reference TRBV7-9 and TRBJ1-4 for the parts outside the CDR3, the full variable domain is DTGVSQNPRHKITKRGQNVTFRCDPISEHNRLYWYRQTLGQGPEFLTYFQNEAQLEKSRLLSDRFSAERPKGSFSTLEIQRTEQGDSAMYLCASSLSTSNEKLFFGSGTQLSVL.

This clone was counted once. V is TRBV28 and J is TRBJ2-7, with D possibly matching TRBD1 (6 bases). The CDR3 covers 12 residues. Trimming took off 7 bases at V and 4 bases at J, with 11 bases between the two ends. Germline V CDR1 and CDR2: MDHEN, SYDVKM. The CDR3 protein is CASNKQGYEQYF. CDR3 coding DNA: TGTGCCAGCAACAAACAGGGTTACGAGCAGTACTTC.

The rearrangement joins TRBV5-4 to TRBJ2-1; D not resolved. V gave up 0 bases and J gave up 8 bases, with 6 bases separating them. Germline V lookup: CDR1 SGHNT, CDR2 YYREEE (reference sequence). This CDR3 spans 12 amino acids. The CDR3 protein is CASSLATDEQFF. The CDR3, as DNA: TGTGCCAGCAGCTTGGCGACGGATGAGCAGTTCTTC.

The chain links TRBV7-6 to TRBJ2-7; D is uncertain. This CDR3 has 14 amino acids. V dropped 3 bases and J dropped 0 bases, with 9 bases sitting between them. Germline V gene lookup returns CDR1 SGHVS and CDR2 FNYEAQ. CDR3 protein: CASSFSLSSYEQYF. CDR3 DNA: TGTGCCAGCAGCTTCAGCCTTAGCTCCTACGAGCAGTACTTC. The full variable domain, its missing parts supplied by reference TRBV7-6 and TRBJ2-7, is GAGVSQSPRYKVTKRGQDVALRCDPISGHVSLYWYRQALGQGPEFLTYFNYEAQQDKSGLPNDRFSAERPEGSISTLTIQRTEQRDSAMYRCASSFSLSSYEQYFGPGTRLTVT.

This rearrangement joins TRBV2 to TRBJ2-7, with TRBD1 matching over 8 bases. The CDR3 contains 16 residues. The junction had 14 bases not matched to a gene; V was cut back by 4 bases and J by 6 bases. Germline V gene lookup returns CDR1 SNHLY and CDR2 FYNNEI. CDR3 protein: CASSAGGYSAPGEQYF. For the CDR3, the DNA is TGTGCCAGCAGTGCAGGGGGCTACTCCGCCCCCGGCGAGCAGTACTTC.

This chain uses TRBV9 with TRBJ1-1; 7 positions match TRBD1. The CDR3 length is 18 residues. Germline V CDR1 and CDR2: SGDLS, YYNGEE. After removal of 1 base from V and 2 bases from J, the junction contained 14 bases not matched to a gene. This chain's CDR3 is CASSVPRGNGQVNTEAFF. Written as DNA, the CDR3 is TGTGCCAGCAGCGTACCCAGAGGGAATGGACAGGTAAACACTGAAGCTTTCTTT.

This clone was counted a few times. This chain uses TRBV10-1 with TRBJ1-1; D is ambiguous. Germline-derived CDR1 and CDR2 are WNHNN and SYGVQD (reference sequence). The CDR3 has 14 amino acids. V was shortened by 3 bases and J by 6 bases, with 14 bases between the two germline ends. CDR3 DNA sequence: TGCGCCAGCAGTGAAAAGCGTGGAGTTCCTGAAGCTTTCTTT. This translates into CASSEKRGVPEAFF.

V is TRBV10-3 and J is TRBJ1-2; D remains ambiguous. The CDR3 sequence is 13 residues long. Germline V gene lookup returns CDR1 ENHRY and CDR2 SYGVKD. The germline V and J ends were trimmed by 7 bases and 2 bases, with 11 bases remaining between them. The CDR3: CAINYDGNYGYTF. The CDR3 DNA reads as TGTGCCATCAATTACGACGGCAACTATGGCTACACCTTC.

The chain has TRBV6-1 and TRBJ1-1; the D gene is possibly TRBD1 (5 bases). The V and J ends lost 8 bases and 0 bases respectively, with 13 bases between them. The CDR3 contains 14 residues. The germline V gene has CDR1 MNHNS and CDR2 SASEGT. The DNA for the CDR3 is TGTGCCAGCGGTGGGGGAGGGGTGAACACTGAAGCTTTCTTT. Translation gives CASGGGGVNTEAFF.

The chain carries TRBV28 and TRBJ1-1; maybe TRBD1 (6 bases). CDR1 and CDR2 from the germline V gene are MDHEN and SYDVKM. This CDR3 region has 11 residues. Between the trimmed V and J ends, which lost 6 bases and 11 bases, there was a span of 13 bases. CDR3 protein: CASSIRQEAFF. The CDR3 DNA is TGTGCCAGCAGCATCAGACAGGAGGCTTTCTTT.

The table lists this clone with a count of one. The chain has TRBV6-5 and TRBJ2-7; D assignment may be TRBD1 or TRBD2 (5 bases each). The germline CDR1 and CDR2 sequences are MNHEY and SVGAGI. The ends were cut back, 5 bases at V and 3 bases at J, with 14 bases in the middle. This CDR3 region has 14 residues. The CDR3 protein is CASSQGVGSYEQYF. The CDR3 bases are TGTGCCAGCAGTCAGGGAGTTGGTAGCTACGAGCAGTACTTC.

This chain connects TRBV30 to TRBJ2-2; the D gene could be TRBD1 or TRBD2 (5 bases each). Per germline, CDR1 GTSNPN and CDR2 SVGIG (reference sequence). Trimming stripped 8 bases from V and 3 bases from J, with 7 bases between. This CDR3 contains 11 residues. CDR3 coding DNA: TGTGCCGGGGGAGACACCGGGGAGCTGTTTTTT. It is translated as CAGGDTGELFF.

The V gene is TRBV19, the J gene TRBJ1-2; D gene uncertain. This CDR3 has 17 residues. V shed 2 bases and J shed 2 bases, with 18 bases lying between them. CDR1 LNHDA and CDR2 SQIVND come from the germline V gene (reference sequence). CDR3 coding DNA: TGTGCCAGTAGTATATTGCGGGCACGCCGAGGGAACTATGGCTACACCTTC. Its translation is CASSILRARRGNYGYTF.